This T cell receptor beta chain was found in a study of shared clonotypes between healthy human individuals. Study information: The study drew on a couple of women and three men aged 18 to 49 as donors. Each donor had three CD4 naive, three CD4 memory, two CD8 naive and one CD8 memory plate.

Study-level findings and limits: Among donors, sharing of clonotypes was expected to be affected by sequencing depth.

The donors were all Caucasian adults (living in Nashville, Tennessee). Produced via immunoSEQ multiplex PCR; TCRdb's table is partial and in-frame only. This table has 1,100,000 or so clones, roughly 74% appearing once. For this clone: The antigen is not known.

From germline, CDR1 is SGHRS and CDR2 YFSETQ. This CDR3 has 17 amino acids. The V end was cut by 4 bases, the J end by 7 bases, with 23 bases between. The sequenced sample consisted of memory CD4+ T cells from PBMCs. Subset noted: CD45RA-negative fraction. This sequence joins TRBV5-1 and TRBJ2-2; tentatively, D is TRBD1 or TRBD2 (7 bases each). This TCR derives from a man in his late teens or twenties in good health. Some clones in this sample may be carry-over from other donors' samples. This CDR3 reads CASSVRGGGRQSGELFF. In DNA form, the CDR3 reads TGCGCCAGCAGCGTCCGAGGGGGCGGGAGACAGAGCGGGGAGCTGTTTTTT.